This T cell receptor beta chain was observed in a study of control samples from healthy donors and cancer patients (TCRdb year 2020). This clone was picked up a small number of times. What this receptor recognizes is not known. No much larger clonotype is one base removed from it; base qualities were not supplied. The library was obtained by the immunoSEQ multiplex PCR assay. The clones in this table, taken by TCRdb from immuneACCESS, are in-frame only. Not every clone is retained; where verified, under half of the shortfall comes from an unresolved V gene, and the cause of the rest is unknown. This sample holds some 170,000 clones; under 96% were observed only once. 0.85% to 1.3% of the sample belongs to the ten largest clones. Trimming takes 7 bases from V and 8 bases from J, and the germline ends sit 12 bases apart. The germline V gene yields MNHEY for CDR1 and SVGAGI for CDR2. The CDR3, cysteine through phenylalanine, is 12 amino acids long. The DNA shown is the 36-base CDR3, in frame from base 1.

The V and J genes are TRBV6-5 and TRBJ2-1; a tentative D match to TRBD1 spans 5 bases. This TCR came from a woman in her twenties or thirties in good health. The sequencing input was blood. The DNA reads TGTGCCAGCACAGGGCATGGCCATGAGCAGTTCTTC. Its translation reads: CASTGHGHEQFF.